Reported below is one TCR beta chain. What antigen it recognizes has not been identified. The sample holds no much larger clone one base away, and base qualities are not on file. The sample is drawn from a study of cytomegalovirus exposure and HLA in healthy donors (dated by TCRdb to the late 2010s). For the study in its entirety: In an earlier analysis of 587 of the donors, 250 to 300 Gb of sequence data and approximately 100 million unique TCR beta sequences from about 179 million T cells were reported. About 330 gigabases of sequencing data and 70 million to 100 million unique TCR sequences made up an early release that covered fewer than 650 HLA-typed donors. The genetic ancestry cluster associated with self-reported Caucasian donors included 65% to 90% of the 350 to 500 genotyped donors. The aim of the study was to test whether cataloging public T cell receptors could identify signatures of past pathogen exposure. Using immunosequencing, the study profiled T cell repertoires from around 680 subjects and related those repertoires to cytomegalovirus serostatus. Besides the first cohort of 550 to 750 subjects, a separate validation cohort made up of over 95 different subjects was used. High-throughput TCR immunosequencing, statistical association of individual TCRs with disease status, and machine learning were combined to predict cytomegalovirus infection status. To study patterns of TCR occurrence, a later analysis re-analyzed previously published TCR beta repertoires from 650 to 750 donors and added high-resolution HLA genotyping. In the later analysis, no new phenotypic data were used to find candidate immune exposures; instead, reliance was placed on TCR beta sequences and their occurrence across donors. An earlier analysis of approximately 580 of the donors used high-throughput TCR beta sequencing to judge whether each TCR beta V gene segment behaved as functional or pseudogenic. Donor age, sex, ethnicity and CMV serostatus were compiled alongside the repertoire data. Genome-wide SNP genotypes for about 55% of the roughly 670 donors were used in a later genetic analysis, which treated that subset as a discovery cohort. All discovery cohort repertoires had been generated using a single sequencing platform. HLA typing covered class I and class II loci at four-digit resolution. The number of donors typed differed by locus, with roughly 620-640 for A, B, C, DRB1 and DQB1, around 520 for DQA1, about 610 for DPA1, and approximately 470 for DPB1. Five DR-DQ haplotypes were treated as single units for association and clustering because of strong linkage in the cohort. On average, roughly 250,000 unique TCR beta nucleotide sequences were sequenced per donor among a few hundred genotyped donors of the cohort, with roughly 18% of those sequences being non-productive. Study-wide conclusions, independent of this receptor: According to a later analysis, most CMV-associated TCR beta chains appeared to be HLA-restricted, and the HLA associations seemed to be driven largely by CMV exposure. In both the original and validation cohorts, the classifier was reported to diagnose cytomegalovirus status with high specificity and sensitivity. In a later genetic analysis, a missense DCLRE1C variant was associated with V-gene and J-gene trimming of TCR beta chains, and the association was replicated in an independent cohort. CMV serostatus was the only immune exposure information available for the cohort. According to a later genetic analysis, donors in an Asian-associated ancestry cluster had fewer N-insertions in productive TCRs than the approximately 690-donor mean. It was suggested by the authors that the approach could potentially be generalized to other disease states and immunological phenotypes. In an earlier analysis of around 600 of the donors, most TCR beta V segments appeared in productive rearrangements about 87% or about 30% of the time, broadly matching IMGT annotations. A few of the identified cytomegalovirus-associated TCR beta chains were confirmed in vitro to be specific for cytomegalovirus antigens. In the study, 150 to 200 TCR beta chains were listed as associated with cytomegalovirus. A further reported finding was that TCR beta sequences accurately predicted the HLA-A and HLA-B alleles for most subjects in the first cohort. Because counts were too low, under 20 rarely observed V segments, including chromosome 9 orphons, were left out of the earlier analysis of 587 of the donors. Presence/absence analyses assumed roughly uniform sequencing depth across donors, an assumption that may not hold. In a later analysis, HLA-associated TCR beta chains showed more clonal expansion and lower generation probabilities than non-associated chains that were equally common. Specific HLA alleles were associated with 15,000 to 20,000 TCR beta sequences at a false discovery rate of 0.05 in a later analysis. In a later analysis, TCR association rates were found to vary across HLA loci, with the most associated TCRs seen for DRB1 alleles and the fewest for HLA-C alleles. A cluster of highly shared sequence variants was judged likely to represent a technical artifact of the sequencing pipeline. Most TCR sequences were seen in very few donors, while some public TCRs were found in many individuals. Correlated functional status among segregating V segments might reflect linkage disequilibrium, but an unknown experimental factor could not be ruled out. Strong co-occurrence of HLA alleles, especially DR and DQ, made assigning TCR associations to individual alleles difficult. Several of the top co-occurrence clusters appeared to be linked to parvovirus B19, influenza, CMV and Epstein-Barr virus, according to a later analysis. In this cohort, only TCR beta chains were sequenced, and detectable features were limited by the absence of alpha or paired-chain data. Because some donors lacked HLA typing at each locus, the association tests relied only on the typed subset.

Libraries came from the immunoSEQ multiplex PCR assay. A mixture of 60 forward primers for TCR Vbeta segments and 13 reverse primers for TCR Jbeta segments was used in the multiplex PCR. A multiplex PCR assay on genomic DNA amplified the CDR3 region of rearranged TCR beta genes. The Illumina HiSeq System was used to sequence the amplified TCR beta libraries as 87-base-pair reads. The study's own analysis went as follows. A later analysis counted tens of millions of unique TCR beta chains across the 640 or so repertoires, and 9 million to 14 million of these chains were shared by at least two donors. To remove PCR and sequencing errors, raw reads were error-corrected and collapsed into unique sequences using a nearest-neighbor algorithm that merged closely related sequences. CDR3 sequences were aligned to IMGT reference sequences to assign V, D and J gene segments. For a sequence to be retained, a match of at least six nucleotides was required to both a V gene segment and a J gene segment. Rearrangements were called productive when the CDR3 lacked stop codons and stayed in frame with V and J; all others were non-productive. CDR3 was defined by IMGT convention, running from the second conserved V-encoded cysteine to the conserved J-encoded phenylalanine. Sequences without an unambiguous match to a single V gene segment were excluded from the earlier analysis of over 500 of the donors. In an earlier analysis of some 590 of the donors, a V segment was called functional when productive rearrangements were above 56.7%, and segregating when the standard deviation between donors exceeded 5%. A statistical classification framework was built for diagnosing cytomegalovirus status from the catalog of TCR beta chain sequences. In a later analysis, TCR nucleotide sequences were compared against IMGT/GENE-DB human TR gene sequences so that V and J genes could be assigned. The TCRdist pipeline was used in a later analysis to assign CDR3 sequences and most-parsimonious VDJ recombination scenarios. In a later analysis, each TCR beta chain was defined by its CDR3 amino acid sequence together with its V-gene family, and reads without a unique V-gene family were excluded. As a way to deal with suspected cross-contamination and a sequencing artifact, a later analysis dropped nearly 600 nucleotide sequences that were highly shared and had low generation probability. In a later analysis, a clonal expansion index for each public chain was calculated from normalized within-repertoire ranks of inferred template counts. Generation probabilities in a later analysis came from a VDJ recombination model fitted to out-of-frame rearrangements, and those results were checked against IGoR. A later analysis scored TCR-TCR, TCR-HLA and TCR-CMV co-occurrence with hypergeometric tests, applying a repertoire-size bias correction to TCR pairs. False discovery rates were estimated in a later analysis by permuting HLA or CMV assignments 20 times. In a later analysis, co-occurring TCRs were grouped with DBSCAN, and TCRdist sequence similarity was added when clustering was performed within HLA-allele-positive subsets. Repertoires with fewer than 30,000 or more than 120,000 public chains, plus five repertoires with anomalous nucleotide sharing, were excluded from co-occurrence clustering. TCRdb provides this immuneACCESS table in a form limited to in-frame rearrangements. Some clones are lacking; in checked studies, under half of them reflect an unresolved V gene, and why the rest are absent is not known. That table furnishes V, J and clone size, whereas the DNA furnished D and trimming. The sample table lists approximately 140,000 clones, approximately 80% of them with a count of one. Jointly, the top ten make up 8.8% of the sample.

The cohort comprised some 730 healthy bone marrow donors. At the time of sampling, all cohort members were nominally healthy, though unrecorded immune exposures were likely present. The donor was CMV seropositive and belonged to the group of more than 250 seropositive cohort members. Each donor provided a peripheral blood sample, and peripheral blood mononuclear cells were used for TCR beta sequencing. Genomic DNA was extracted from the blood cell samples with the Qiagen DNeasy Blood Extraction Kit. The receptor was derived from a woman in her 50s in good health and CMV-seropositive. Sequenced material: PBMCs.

The CDR3 protein is CASSQDQSGVAGELFF. The nucleotides read TGTGCCAGCAGCCAAGATCAGAGCGGGGTTGCCGGGGAGCTGTTTTTT. The chain employs TRBV4-2 and TRBJ2-2; TRBD2 fits 7 bases in the junction. CDR1 and CDR2, per the germline V gene, are LGHNA and YNFKEQ. The CDR3 holds 16 amino acids from the cysteine to the phenylalanine. Only the CDR3 DNA is retained, 48 bases long and in frame from the first base. V is pruned by 0 bases and J by 6 bases, leaving 7 bases of the junction without a gene match.